A single sample gave rise to the 21 T cell receptor beta chains below, sequenced in a study of cytomegalovirus exposure and HLA in healthy donors. The PCR ran on 60 Vbeta and 13 Jbeta primers. Assay: immunoSEQ multiplex PCR; the TCRdb copy retains only in-frame clones and omits some. The table lists 200,000 to 250,000 clones, more than 70% of them singletons. The source material was PBMCs. These receptors were taken from a human donor in good health.

The rearrangement joins TRBV19 to TRBJ2-7; TRBD2 matches at 8 bases. The germline gives CDR1 LNHDA, CDR2 SQIVND (reference sequence). The CDR3 has 13 residues. Trimming removed 9 bases from V and 2 bases from J; junction bases left unmatched: 6. CDR3 sequence (DNA): TGTGCCAGCAGTGCGGGACTAGCCTACGAGCAGTACTTC. It specifies CASSAGLAYEQYF.

This rearrangement joins TRBV6-6 to TRBJ1-5, with unresolved D. The germline gives CDR1 MNHNY, CDR2 SVGAGI (reference sequence). V lost 6 bases and J 3 bases, leaving 9 bases between the germline ends. The CDR3 spans 13 residues. In nucleotides, the CDR3 is TGTGCCAGCAGACTCGACAACAATCAGCCCCAGCATTTT. Its protein product is CASRLDNNQPQHF.

This clone occurred once. Additional DNA sequences in this sample encode the identical CDR3. The genes are TRBV27 and TRBJ1-3; D is undetermined. Trimming cost V 1 base and J 0 bases, with 7 bases left between them. The CDR3 has 15 amino acids. Looked up from germline, CDR1 is MNHEY and CDR2 is SMNVEV (reference sequence). In nucleotides, the CDR3 is TGTGCCAGCAGTTTATACGGCGGCTCTGGAAACACCATATATTTT. This translates into CASSLYGGSGNTIYF.

The rearrangement joins TRBV7-3 to TRBJ2-4; 9 positions agree with TRBD2. The germline V gene has CDR1 SGHTA and CDR2 FQGTGA. The V and J ends lost 4 bases and 8 bases, in that order; junction bases with no gene match: 6. The CDR3 consists of 14 residues. CDR3 sequence reads: CASSSVAGADIQYF. The CDR3 DNA reads TGTGCCAGCAGCTCCGTAGCGGGAGCGGACATTCAGTACTTC. Using reference TRBV7-3 and TRBJ2-4 for the parts outside the CDR3, the full variable domain is GAGVSQTPSNKVTEKGKYVELRCDPISGHTALYWYRQSLGQGPEFLIYFQGTGAADDSGLPNDRFFAVRPEGSVSTLKIQRTERGDSAVYLCASSSVAGADIQYFGAGTRLSVL.

The chain carries TRBV7-3 and TRBJ1-2; no clear D. CDR1 and CDR2 (germline): SGHTA, FQGTGA. This CDR3 has 13 amino acids. V lost 4 bases and J 4 bases, leaving 10 bases between the germline ends. The CDR3 bases are TGTGCCAGCAGCTCCGATGCAGGCTATGGCTACACCTTC. Residues: CASSSDAGYGYTF.

The V gene is TRBV6-6, the J gene TRBJ1-1; a weak D match, TRBD1 (6 bases). CDR3 length: 13 residues. The germline gives CDR1 MNHNY, CDR2 SVGAGI (reference sequence). V was cut by 2 bases and J by 5 bases, with 9 bases left in between. The CDR3 here is CASSYRTDTEAFF. The DNA of the CDR3 is TGTGCCAGCAGTTACAGGACAGATACTGAAGCTTTCTTT.

V and J are TRBV19 and TRBJ2-7, with TRBD1 as a possible D gene (6 bases). Looked up from germline, CDR1 is LNHDA and CDR2 is SQIVND (reference sequence). The CDR3 has 14 amino acids. Trimming removed 4 bases from V and 3 bases from J, with 13 bases in between. The CDR3 spells CASSTHQGSYEQYF. CDR3 sequence (DNA): TGTGCCAGTAGTACGCACCAGGGGAGCTACGAGCAGTACTTC.

The chain couples TRBV7-3 to TRBJ2-1, with TRBD2 identical over 8 bases. The V gene's germline CDR1 is SGHTA and CDR2 FQGTGA. The CDR3 extends over 15 amino acids. The V gene end was trimmed by 1 base and the J gene end by 8 bases; junction bases not matched to a gene: 7. CDR3 coding DNA: TGTGCCAGCAGCTTAAAGGCGGGGGGAGCACATGAGCAGTTCTTC. Protein sequence: CASSLKAGGAHEQFF.

The sample holds a few counts of this clone. The chain recombines TRBV5-1 with TRBJ1-1; 8 positions match TRBD1. The CDR3 is 14 residues long. The V and J ends lost 4 bases and 6 bases, in that order; junction bases with no gene match: 8. Germline CDR1 and CDR2: SGHRS and YFSETQ. Written as DNA, the CDR3 is TGCGCCAGCAGCCCACAGGGGGAATTAGCTGAAGCTTTCTTT. It codes for CASSPQGELAEAFF. Drawing the rest from reference TRBV5-1 and TRBJ1-1, the complete variable domain is KAGVTQTPRYLIKTRGQQVTLSCSPISGHRSVSWYQQTPGQGLQFLFEYFSETQRNKGNFPGRFSGRQFSNSRSEMNVSTLELGDSALYLCASSPQGELAEAFFGQGTRLTVV.

This chain links TRBV2 with TRBJ2-3; D remains unclear. Looked up from germline, CDR1 is SNHLY and CDR2 is FYNNEI. This CDR3 is built from 13 residues. The V end lost 7 bases, the J end lost 2 bases, and 10 bases lay between the germline ends. CDR3 region: CASKSTPTDTQYF. As DNA, the CDR3 is TGTGCCAGCAAGTCGACACCCACAGATACGCAGTATTTT.

This sequence joins TRBV29-1 and TRBJ1-2, with 8 bases that match TRBD1. The V gene's germline CDR1 is SQVTM and CDR2 ANQGSEA. J lost 2 bases, V lost 1 base, and 0 bases had no gene match. The CDR3 length is 13 residues. The CDR3 reads CSVEGQGNYGYTF. The CDR3 nucleotides are TGCAGCGTTGAAGGACAGGGGAACTATGGCTACACCTTC.

This chain joins TRBV7-3 and TRBJ2-2; 10 bases fit TRBD1. V trimming: 4 bases; J trimming: 5 bases; junction bases outside the gene matches: 16. Germline-derived CDR1 and CDR2 are SGHTA and FQGTGA. The CDR3 is 19 residues long. CDR3 residues: CASSSKAGTGVLFTGELFF. In nucleotides, the CDR3 is TGTGCCAGCAGCTCCAAGGCGGGGACAGGGGTTCTGTTTACCGGGGAGCTGTTTTTT.

The rearrangement uses TRBV7-2 and TRBJ2-1; TRBD2 aligns across 10 bases. V gave up 3 bases and J gave up 7 bases; unmatched junction bases: 6. Germline V CDR1 and CDR2: SGHTA, FQGNSA. CDR3 length: 15 residues. The CDR3 sequence is CASSLITSGKNEQFF. CDR3 DNA sequence: TGTGCCAGCAGCTTGATAACTAGCGGGAAGAATGAGCAGTTCTTC.

This chain connects TRBV9 to TRBJ2-3; 7 bases fit TRBD2. The germline gives CDR1 SGDLS, CDR2 YYNGEE. The J segment lost 3 bases and the V segment lost 3 bases, leaving 4 bases of the junction unmatched. CDR3 size: 14 residues. The CDR3 DNA reads as TGTGCCAGCAGCGAGAGAGCGGGAACAGATACGCAGTATTTT. Translated, it gives CASSERAGTDTQYF.

This clone was counted a few times. The J gene is TRBJ2-1, the V gene TRBV5-1; TRBD1 is a possible D gene (6 bases). Germline CDR1 is SGHRS and CDR2 is YFSETQ. This CDR3 comprises 15 residues. Trimming pared 3 bases from V and 5 bases from J, leaving 15 bases between. CDR3 residues: CASSSPGTRNNEQFF. The DNA for the CDR3 is TGCGCCAGCAGCTCCCCCGGGACACGAAACAATGAGCAGTTCTTC.

This sequence joins TRBV27 and TRBJ2-7; 9 bases agree with TRBD2. The CDR3 is 14 amino acids. V lost 2 bases to trimming and J lost 3 bases; unmatched junction nucleotides: 2. Germline V gene lookup returns CDR1 MNHEY and CDR2 SMNVEV (reference sequence). CDR3 in amino acids: CASSLLAGIYEQYF. CDR3 nucleotide sequence: TGTGCCAGCAGTTTACTAGCGGGGATCTACGAGCAGTACTTC.

This clone was seen a few times. The chain joins TRBV7-8 to TRBJ2-3; TRBD1 might be the D (6 bases). The CDR3 is made up of 16 amino acids. The germline V gene encodes CDR1 SGHVS and CDR2 FQNEAQ. The V and J ends lost 4 bases and 0 bases respectively, with 14 bases between them. DNA for the CDR3: TGTGCCAGCAGCTCCCGGACAGCGTCTAGCACAGATACGCAGTATTTT. Its translation is CASSSRTASSTDTQYF.

This clone occurred once. The DNA of the CDR3 is TGTGCCAGCAGTATGGGGGGGAGCTCCTACAATGAGCAGTTCTTC. Residues: CASSMGGSSYNEQFF. The V gene is TRBV9, the J gene TRBJ2-1, with 7 bases identical to TRBD2. CDR3 length equals 15 residues. Germline V gene lookup returns CDR1 SGDLS and CDR2 YYNGEE. Germline trimming cut 5 bases from V and 0 bases from J; bases unmatched to any gene: 5.

This sequence joins TRBV15 and TRBJ2-7; possible D gene TRBD1, 6 bases. The CDR3 runs 15 residues. The V gene's germline CDR1 is LNHNV and CDR2 YYDKDF (reference sequence). V lost 3 bases and J 0 bases, leaving 12 bases between the germline ends. The CDR3 nucleotides are TGTGCCACCAGCAGGGATCCGGACAGCTCCTACGAGCAGTACTTC. Translation: CATSRDPDSSYEQYF.

The rearrangement uses TRBV7-9 and TRBJ2-5; 7 bases align to TRBD2. This CDR3 region has 14 residues. Per the germline V gene, CDR1 is SEHNR and CDR2 is FQNEAQ (reference sequence). CDR3 region: CSWTGGGPLETQYF. CDR3 in DNA: TGTTCCTGGACGGGGGGAGGGCCTTTGGAGACCCAGTACTTC.

The chain employs TRBV5-1 and TRBJ2-7, with 9 nucleotides matching TRBD1. In germline, CDR1 is SGHRS, CDR2 YFSETQ. The length of the CDR3 is 15 residues. Unmatched junction bases numbered 8, after V lost 4 bases and J lost 3 bases. The CDR3 region is CASSHGTGRVYEQYF. The CDR3 region has the DNA TGCGCCAGCAGCCACGGGACAGGGAGAGTCTACGAGCAGTACTTC.